One and the same sample provided the 30 T cell receptor beta chains below, sequenced in a study of blood T cell repertoires in COVID-19. Using immunoSEQ multiplex PCR, the repertoire was profiled, and TCRdb retains in-frame clones only, with some absent. The top ten clones hold 2.5% to 3% of a sample with about 69,000 clones, about 85% of them seen once. Material: peripheral blood. The receptors derive from a man older than 75 with acute or convalescent COVID-19.

The CDR3 reads CAWSAGTGGIKTQYF. The CDR3 DNA follows: TGTGCCTGGAGTGCCGGGACAGGGGGCATCAAGACGCAGTATTTT. V usage is TRBV30 and J usage is TRBJ2-3, with 12 bases aligning to TRBD1. CDR1 is GTSNPN and CDR2 is SVGIG in the germline V gene (reference sequence). This CDR3 is 15 amino acids long. With V trimmed by 1 base and J by 9 bases, 8 bases remained unmatched.

The J gene is TRBJ1-6, the V gene TRBV4-3; unclear D gene. Per germline, CDR1 LGHNA and CDR2 YSLEER. The CDR3 consists of 16 residues. The ends were cut back, 3 bases at V and 5 bases at J, with 14 bases in the middle. This CDR3 reads CASSQGTLTHNSPLHF. CDR3 nucleotide sequence: TGCGCCAGCAGCCAGGGCACCCTGACCCATAATTCACCCCTCCACTTT.

The chain is built from TRBV5-1 and TRBJ2-3; tentative D call: TRBD1 (6 bases). The CDR3 length is 16 residues. V lost 7 bases and J 0 bases, leaving 18 bases between the germline ends. Germline lookup yields CDR1 SGHRS and CDR2 YFSETQ. CDR3 protein: CASLPFTGFSTDTQYF. In DNA, the CDR3 is TGCGCCAGCCTCCCTTTTACAGGGTTTAGCACAGATACGCAGTATTTT.

This chain uses TRBV5-1 with TRBJ1-2; D is unresolved. The CDR3 spans 13 residues. V lost 0 bases, J lost 1 base, and 4 bases lay in between. The germline V gene has CDR1 SGHRS and CDR2 YFSETQ. The CDR3 nucleotides are TGCGCCAGCAGCTTGGTCAGTAACTATGGCTACACCTTC. It translates to CASSLVSNYGYTF.

The V call is TRBV28, the J call TRBJ2-7; TRBD2 agrees at 10 bases. The CDR3 has 14 residues. Trimming removed 7 bases from V and 2 bases from J; junction bases left unmatched: 5. Germline V gene sequence: CDR1 MDHEN, CDR2 SYDVKM. CDR3 loop: CASNRAGGPYEQYF. The CDR3 region has the DNA TGTGCCAGCAATCGAGCGGGAGGGCCCTACGAGCAGTACTTC. Together with reference TRBV28 and TRBJ2-7, the CDR3 gives the full variable domain: DVKVTQSSRYLVKRTGEKVFLECVQDMDHENMFWYRQDPGLGLRLIYFSYDVKMKEKGDIPEGYSVSREKKERFSLILESASTNQTSMYLCASNRAGGPYEQYFGPGTRLTVT.

V gene TRBV2 combines with J gene TRBJ1-2; 7 bases match TRBD1. Germline V gene sequence: CDR1 SNHLY, CDR2 FYNNEI. Germline trimming cut 1 base from V and 4 bases from J; bases unmatched to any gene: 6. The length of the CDR3 is 15 residues. CDR3 residues: CASSEVGGASYGYTF. CDR3 in DNA: TGTGCCAGCAGTGAAGTAGGGGGCGCGAGCTATGGCTACACCTTC.

The J gene is TRBJ1-5, the V gene TRBV30, with 7 bases matching TRBD1. V was clipped by 0 bases and J by 6 bases; unmatched bases: 8. This CDR3 region has 15 residues. The V gene's germline CDR1 is GTSNPN and CDR2 SVGIG (reference sequence). The DNA for the CDR3 is TGTGCCTGGAGTGTAAAAGGGGGCGTTGTTCAGCCCCAGCATTTT. It translates to CAWSVKGGVVQPQHF.

The rearrangement links TRBV6-5 to TRBJ1-1; perhaps TRBD1 as D (5 bases). The CDR3 covers 13 residues. Deletions cut 7 bases from V and 6 bases from J, with 15 bases between. CDR1 is MNHEY and CDR2 is SVGAGI in the germline V gene. CDR3 in amino acids: CASTVGGWAEAFF. CDR3 coding DNA: TGTGCCAGCACGGTCGGGGGTTGGGCTGAAGCTTTCTTT.

The chain combines TRBV27 with TRBJ2-5, with a tentative D call TRBD1 (6 bases). Germline values: CDR1 MNHEY, CDR2 SMNVEV (reference sequence). This CDR3 has 13 residues. V lost 2 bases and J 7 bases, leaving 11 bases between the germline ends. This CDR3 is CASSLEGVGTQYF. CDR3 DNA: TGTGCCAGCAGTTTAGAGGGGGTAGGGACCCAGTACTTC.

This chain connects TRBV2 to TRBJ1-1, with D maybe TRBD1 (5 bases). The CDR3 length is 16 residues. V was shortened by 7 bases and J by 7 bases, with 25 bases between the two germline ends. Looked up from germline, CDR1 is SNHLY and CDR2 is FYNNEI. CDR3: CASIITFRGTQGEAFF. CDR3 bases: TGTGCCAGCATCATCACATTCCGCGGGACCCAGGGTGAAGCTTTCTTT.

The rearrangement uses TRBV12-5 and TRBJ2-1, with TRBD1 as a possible D gene (8 bases). Germline V lookup: CDR1 LGHNT, CDR2 FRNRAP. This CDR3 is built from 14 residues. V was trimmed by 2 bases and J by 8 bases, leaving 13 bases between them. The CDR3 is CASGLFTGGDEQFF. DNA for the CDR3: TGTGCTAGTGGTTTGTTCACAGGGGGGGATGAGCAGTTCTTC.

The chain couples TRBV10-3 to TRBJ2-5, with 10 nucleotides matching TRBD1. Germline CDR1 reads ENHRY; CDR2 reads SYGVKD. V gave up 10 bases and J gave up 6 bases; unmatched junction bases: 8. The CDR3 sequence is 13 residues long. CDR3 protein: CATGGTGEQTQYF. The DNA of the CDR3 is TGTGCCACAGGAGGGACAGGGGAACAGACCCAGTACTTC.

This clone has only a few counts. The chain recombines TRBV24-1 with TRBJ2-7; TRBD1 might be the D (6 bases). V lost 2 bases and J lost 4, with 11 bases in between. This CDR3 comprises 14 residues. Germline V gene data show CDR1 as KGHDR and CDR2 as SFDVKD. CDR3 sequence: CATSDSSQGYEQYF. The CDR3 DNA follows: TGTGCCACCAGTGATTCGAGTCAGGGGTACGAGCAGTACTTC.

This chain joins TRBV9 and TRBJ1-1; 9 nucleotides align to TRBD1. The CDR3 is made up of 13 amino acids. Trimming cost V 4 bases and J 3 bases; bases outside gene matches: 1. Germline V gene data show CDR1 as SGDLS and CDR2 as YYNGEE. The CDR3 region is CASSRQGDTEAFF. The CDR3 DNA is TGTGCCAGCAGCCGACAGGGGGACACTGAAGCTTTCTTT.

The chain carries TRBV6-5 and TRBJ2-6; D perhaps matches TRBD2 (6 bases). The V and J ends lost 2 bases and 4 bases respectively, with 9 bases between them. Per germline, CDR1 MNHEY and CDR2 SVGAGI. There are 15 residues in the CDR3. This CDR3 is CASSYGGVGANVLTF. CDR3 DNA sequence: TGTGCCAGCAGTTACGGCGGGGTCGGGGCCAACGTCCTGACTTTC.

V is TRBV9 and J is TRBJ2-2; a weak D match, TRBD2 (6 bases). The germline CDR1 and CDR2 sequences are SGDLS and YYNGEE. Trimming removed 4 bases from V and 3 bases from J, with 13 bases in between. CDR3 size: 15 residues. The CDR3: CASSPLASDTGELFF. CDR3 nucleotide sequence: TGTGCCAGCAGCCCTCTAGCGTCGGACACCGGGGAGCTGTTTTTT.

The V and J genes are TRBV7-2 and TRBJ2-1; D is perhaps TRBD2 (5 bases). Deletions cut 4 bases from V and 9 bases from J, with 13 bases between. The CDR3 spans 13 residues. Germline CDR1 SGHTA, CDR2 FQGNSA. The CDR3 sequence is CASSSSSTVEQFF. DNA of the CDR3: TGTGCCAGCAGCTCTTCTAGCACGGTTGAGCAGTTCTTC.

The genes are TRBV19 and TRBJ2-7, with 14 bases matching TRBD2. This CDR3 has 17 residues. V lost 1 base and J lost 3; bases outside the gene matches: 5. Germline V CDR1 and CDR2: LNHDA, SQIVND (reference sequence). CDR3 nucleotides: TGTGCCAGTAGTATAGCGGGGACTAGCGGGAGCATCTACGAGCAGTACTTC. As protein: CASSIAGTSGSIYEQYF.

This clone was found once. The rearrangement uses TRBV6-5 and TRBJ1-1; 7 nucleotides agree with TRBD1. This CDR3 contains 15 residues. Germline CDR1 reads MNHEY; CDR2 reads SVGAGI. J gave up 1 base and V 5 bases, and 7 bases lay outside the gene matches. The CDR3 sequence: CASSPPRDRNTEAFF. The DNA of the CDR3 is TGTGCCAGCAGTCCCCCTCGGGACAGGAACACTGAAGCTTTCTTT.

The chain has TRBV5-1 and TRBJ2-7; 9 positions agree with TRBD1. V lost 4 bases to trimming and J lost 3 bases; unmatched junction nucleotides: 8. The CDR3 contains 15 residues. Germline assignment: CDR1 SGHRS and CDR2 YFSETQ. The DNA for the CDR3 is TGCGCCAGCAGCAGGGCCGGGACAGGGTTCTACGAGCAGTACTTC. Protein sequence: CASSRAGTGFYEQYF.

The genes are TRBV10-3 and TRBJ1-2; D ambiguous. Germline V gene lookup returns CDR1 ENHRY and CDR2 SYGVKD. The length of the CDR3 is 13 residues. V lost 6 bases and J lost 8, with 16 bases in between. The CDR3 DNA reads TGTGCCATCAGCTCCGGGCCACCGGGGGGCTACACCTTC. It specifies CAISSGPPGGYTF.

This chain uses TRBV6-6 with TRBJ1-2; TRBD1 matches at 8 bases. Germline V gives CDR1 MNHNY, CDR2 SVGAGI (reference sequence). V shed 6 bases and J 4 bases; nucleotides not matched to a gene: 4. CDR3 size: 13 residues. The CDR3 sequence: CASREGTGYGYTF. CDR3 sequence (DNA): TGTGCCAGCAGGGAAGGGACAGGCTATGGCTACACCTTC.

This chain uses TRBV27 with TRBJ2-2, with 9 nucleotides matching TRBD2. This CDR3 spans 16 amino acids. The V gene end was trimmed by 7 bases and the J gene end by 6 bases; junction bases not matched to a gene: 12. Germline V gives CDR1 MNHEY, CDR2 SMNVEV (reference sequence). CDR3 amino acids: CASNQVGGRVAGELFF. The CDR3 DNA is TGTGCCAGCAACCAAGTGGGCGGGAGGGTCGCCGGGGAGCTGTTTTTT.

The V and J genes are TRBV4-1 and TRBJ2-7; TRBD2 is a possible D gene (6 bases). There are 16 residues in the CDR3. With 6 bases removed from V and 2 bases from J, the gap between germline ends came to 20 bases. Germline loops: CDR1 MGHRA, CDR2 YSYEKL. The CDR3 nucleotides are TGCGCCAGCAGAATTAACCCGGGACTCGGTGCCTACGAGCAGTACTTC. It codes for CASRINPGLGAYEQYF.

This clone was counted only a few times. The genes are TRBV5-6 and TRBJ1-2; D is uncertain. Trimming stripped 0 bases from V and 9 bases from J, with 12 bases between. This CDR3 has 13 residues. The germline CDR1 and CDR2 sequences are SGHDT and YYEEEE. The CDR3 DNA follows: TGTGCCAGCAGCTTGGTGGGCCGGGGAAGCTACACCTTC. Protein: CASSLVGRGSYTF.

For this clone: One junction end disagrees with the germline gene, perhaps due to a read error. The rearrangement joins TRBV18 to TRBJ2-4; no clear D gene. Germline CDR1 is KGHSH and CDR2 is LQKENI. The CDR3 loop spans 13 amino acids. The CDR3 loop is CASSPPARNIQYF. The CDR3 DNA sequence: TGTGCCAGCTCACCACCGGCCAGAAACATTCAGTACTTC.

J is TRBJ2-1 and V is TRBV15; 8 bases agree with TRBD1. The CDR3 extends over 14 amino acids. Germline trimming cut 3 bases from V and 10 bases from J; bases unmatched to any gene: 8. The germline gives CDR1 LNHNV, CDR2 YYDKDF (reference sequence). CDR3 amino acids: CATSSFQGANEQFF. The CDR3, as DNA: TGTGCCACCAGCAGTTTTCAGGGGGCGAACGAGCAGTTCTTC. The variable domain in full, completed from reference TRBV15 and TRBJ2-1, reads DAMVIQNPRYQVTQFGKPVTLSCSQTLNHNVMYWYQQKSSQAPKLLFHYYDKDFNNEADTPDNFQSRRPNTSFCFLDIRSPGLGDTAMYLCATSSFQGANEQFFGPGTRLTVL.

The rearrangement uses TRBV9 and TRBJ2-3; 13 bases align to TRBD2. Germline CDR1 and CDR2: SGDLS and YYNGEE. The CDR3 has 18 residues. The V and J ends lost 2 bases and 5 bases, in that order; junction bases with no gene match: 11. DNA of the CDR3: TGTGCCAGCAGCGTGAGTGGGACTAGCGGGGCCCAAGGAGATACGCAGTATTTT. Its translation: CASSVSGTSGAQGDTQYF.

This chain connects TRBV30 to TRBJ1-2; 10 bases map to TRBD1. There are 16 residues in the CDR3. The germline V gene encodes CDR1 GTSNPN and CDR2 SVGIG (reference sequence). V shed 0 bases and J 2 bases; nucleotides not matched to a gene: 6. For the CDR3, the DNA is TGTGCCTGGAGTGTAATAGGGGACAGGGGCAACTATGGCTACACCTTC. This gives the protein CAWSVIGDRGNYGYTF.

This chain uses TRBV7-2 with TRBJ1-2; D perhaps matches TRBD1 (6 bases). This CDR3 is 13 amino acids long. V gave up 4 bases and J gave up 8 bases, with 14 bases separating them. Germline V gene sequence: CDR1 SGHTA, CDR2 FQGNSA. The CDR3 sequence: CASSSQWQGGYTF. The CDR3 region has the DNA TGTGCCAGCAGCTCCCAATGGCAGGGGGGCTACACCTTC.